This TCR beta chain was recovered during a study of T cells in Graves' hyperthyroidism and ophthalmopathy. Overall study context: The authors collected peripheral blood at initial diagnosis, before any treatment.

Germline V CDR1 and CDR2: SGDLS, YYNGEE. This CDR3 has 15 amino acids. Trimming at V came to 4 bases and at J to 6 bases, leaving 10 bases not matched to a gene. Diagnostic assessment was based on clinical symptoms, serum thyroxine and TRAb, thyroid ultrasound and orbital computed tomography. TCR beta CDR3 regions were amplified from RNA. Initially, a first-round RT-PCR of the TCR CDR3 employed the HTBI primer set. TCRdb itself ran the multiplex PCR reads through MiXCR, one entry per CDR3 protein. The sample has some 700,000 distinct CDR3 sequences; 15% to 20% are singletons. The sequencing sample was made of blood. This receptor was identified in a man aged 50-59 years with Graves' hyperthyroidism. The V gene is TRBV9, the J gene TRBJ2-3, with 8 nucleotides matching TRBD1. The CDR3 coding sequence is TGTGCCAGCAGCCCGATGCAGGGGGCGAGGGATACGCAGTATTTT. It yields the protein CASSPMQGARDTQYF.